This TCR beta chain emerged from a study of blood T cell repertoires in COVID-19. CDR3 length: 15 amino acids. V was pared by 3 bases and J by 0 bases, with 9 bases between. Germline V lookup: CDR1 MNHNY, CDR2 SVGAGI (reference sequence). The table came from immunoSEQ multiplex PCR; TCRdb's copy has only in-frame clones and leaves some out. The sample records roughly 53,000 clones, 80% to 90% being singletons. This clone was counted once. The J gene is TRBJ1-3, the V gene TRBV6-6; no reliable D call. The material sequenced was peripheral blood. This clonotype was sampled from a man in his sixties with acute or convalescent COVID-19. The CDR3 is CASSYIPGSGNTIYF. The CDR3 nucleotides read TGTGCCAGCAGTTATATACCCGGCTCTGGAAACACCATATATTTT.